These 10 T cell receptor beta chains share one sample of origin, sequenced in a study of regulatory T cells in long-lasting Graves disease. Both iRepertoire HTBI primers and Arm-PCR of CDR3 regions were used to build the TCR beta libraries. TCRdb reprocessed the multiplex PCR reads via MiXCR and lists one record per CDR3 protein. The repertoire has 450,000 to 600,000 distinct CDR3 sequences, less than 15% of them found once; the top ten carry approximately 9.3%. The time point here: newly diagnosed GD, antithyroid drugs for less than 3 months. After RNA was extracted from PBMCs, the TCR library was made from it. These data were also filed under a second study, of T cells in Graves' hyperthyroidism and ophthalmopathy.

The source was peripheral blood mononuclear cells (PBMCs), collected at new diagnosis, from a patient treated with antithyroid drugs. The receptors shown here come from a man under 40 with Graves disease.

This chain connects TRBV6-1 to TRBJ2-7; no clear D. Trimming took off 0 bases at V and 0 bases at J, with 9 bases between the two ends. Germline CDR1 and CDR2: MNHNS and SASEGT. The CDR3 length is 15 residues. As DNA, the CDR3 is TGTGCCAGCAGTGAAGCCGCACGGAGCTCCTACGAGCAGTACTTC. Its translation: CASSEAARSSYEQYF.

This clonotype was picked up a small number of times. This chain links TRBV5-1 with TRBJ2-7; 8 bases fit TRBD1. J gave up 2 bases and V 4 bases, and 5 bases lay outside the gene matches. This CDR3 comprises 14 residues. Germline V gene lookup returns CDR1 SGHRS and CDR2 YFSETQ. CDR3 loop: CASSRDRLTYEQYF. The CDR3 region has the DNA TGCGCCAGCAGCCGGGACAGGTTAACCTACGAGCAGTACTTC.

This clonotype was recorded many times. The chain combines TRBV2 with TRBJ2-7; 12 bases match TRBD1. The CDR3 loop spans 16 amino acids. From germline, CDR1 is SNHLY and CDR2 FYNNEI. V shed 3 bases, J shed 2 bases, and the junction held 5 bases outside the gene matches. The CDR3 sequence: CASSDGTGGNTYEQYF. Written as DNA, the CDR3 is TGTGCCAGCAGTGATGGGACAGGGGGCAACACCTACGAGCAGTACTTC.

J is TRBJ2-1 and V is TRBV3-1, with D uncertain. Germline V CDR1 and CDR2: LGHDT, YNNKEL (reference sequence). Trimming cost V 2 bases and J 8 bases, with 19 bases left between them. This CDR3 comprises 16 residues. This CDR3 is CASSQYLGGTGDEQFF. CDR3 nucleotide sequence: TGTGCCAGCAGCCAATACCTAGGCGGTACCGGCGATGAGCAGTTCTTC.

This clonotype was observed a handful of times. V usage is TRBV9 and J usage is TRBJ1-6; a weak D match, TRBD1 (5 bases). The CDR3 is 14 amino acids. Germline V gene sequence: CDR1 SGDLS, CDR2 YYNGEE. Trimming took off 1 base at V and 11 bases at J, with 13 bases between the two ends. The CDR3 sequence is CASSVSGDLPPLHF. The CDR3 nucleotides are TGTGCCAGCAGCGTATCGGGGGACTTACCACCCCTCCACTTT.

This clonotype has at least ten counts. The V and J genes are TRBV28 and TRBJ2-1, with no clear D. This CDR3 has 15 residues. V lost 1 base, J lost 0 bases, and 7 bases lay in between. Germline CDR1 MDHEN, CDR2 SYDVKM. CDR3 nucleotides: TGTGCCAGCAGTTTATCGGTAAACTCCTACAATGAGCAGTTCTTC. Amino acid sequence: CASSLSVNSYNEQFF. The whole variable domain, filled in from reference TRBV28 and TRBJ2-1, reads DVKVTQSSRYLVKRTGEKVFLECVQDMDHENMFWYRQDPGLGLRLIYFSYDVKMKEKGDIPEGYSVSREKKERFSLILESASTNQTSMYLCASSLSVNSYNEQFFGPGTRLTVL.

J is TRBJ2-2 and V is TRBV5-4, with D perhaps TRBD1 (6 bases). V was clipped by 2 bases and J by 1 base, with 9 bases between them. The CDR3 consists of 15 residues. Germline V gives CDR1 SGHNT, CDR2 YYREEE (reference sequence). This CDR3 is CASSFSRGNTGELFF. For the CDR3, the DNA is TGTGCCAGCAGCTTTTCCAGGGGGAACACCGGGGAGCTGTTTTTT.

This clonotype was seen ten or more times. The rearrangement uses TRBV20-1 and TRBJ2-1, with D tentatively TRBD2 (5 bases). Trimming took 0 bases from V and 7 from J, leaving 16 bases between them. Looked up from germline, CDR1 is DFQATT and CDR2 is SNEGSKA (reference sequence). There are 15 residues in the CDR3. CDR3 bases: TGCAGTGCTAGAGATGGTGGGAGCGCCTGGAATGAGCAGTTCTTC. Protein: CSARDGGSAWNEQFF.

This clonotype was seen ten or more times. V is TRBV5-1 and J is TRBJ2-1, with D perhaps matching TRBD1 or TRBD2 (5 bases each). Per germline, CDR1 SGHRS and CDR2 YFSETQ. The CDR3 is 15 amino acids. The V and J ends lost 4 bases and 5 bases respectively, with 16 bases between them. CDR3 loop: CASSLWQGTHNEQFF. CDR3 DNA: TGCGCCAGCAGCCTCTGGCAAGGGACCCACAATGAGCAGTTCTTC.

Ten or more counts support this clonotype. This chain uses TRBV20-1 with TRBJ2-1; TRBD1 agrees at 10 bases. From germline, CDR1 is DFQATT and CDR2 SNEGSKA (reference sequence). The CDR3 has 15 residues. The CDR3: CSPYSRGQGYNEQFF. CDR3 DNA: TGCAGCCCATACTCCCGGGGACAGGGGTACAATGAGCAGTTCTTC.